A selection of T cell receptor beta chains follows, all from one sample in a study of liver allograft versus peripheral blood T cells. TCRdb ran MiXCR on the reads and lists one entry per CDR3 protein. The sample consists of about 400 distinct CDR3 sequences, roughly 25% of them appearing once. The receptors were sampled from a human patient who had a liver transplant. The graft donor may be the source of some T cells. The CDR3 runs from the conserved cysteine through the conserved F or W. A D gene is named only where the DNA matches it firmly. Clone size is given as once, few, many or a size class.

>medium-sized|TRBV7-3|.|TRBJ2-7
CASSHSTAYEQYF
TGTGCCAGCAGCCACAGTACAGCATACGAGCAGTACTTC
>large|TRBV28|.|TRBJ2-7
CASSFPDRSISYEQYF
TGTGCCAGCAGTTTCCCAGACCGCTCCATCTCCTACGAGCAGTACTTC
>medium-sized|TRBV5-5|.|TRBJ1-2
CASSLSGRGSYGYTF
TGTGCCAGCAGCTTGTCCGGCAGAGGATCCTACGGCTACACCTTC
>few|TRBV19|TRBD1|TRBJ1-6
CASRSTGQGWGSPLHF
TGTGCCAGTAGATCAACTGGACAGGGTTGGGGTTCACCCCTCCACTTT